This TCR beta chain was recovered during a study of PD-L1 blockade in urothelial cancer. For the study at large: Of 29 patients, twenty-five were males with bladder-origin urothelial cancer. Study-level results: Lower than median blood TCR clonality before treatment predicted better survival.

CDR1 and CDR2 from the germline V gene are MGHRA and YSYEKL. V was pared by 4 bases and J by 1 base, with 9 bases of the junction left unmatched. The CDR3 is made up of 17 amino acids. Time point described: pretreatment peripheral blood. Pretreatment sampling and on-treatment sampling together yielded between 1 and 8 samples for each patient. Concerning this clone itself: Its specificity is not known.

Some clones are missing from TCRdb's copy, which holds only in-frame ones; the method was immunoSEQ multiplex PCR. The sample shows about 130,000 clones, less than 85% of them seen only once. The chain links TRBV4-1 to TRBJ2-1; 8 bases fit TRBD2. This receptor was obtained from a man aged 50-60 years with urothelial cancer. The material sequenced was PBMCs, taken around atezolizumab (anti-PD-L1) treatment. DNA for the CDR3: TGCGCCAGCAGCCCACCCAGCGGGAGTTTGTCCTACAATGAGCAGTTCTTC. It yields the protein CASSPPSGSLSYNEQFF.